The 30 T cell receptor beta chains listed next were all sequenced from one sample in a study of T cells in Graves' hyperthyroidism and ophthalmopathy. Amplification yielded TCR beta CDR3 regions, with RNA transcripts as the source. Primed by the HTBI set, a first-round RT-PCR was run on the TCR CDR3. TCRdb redid the calling of the multiplex PCR reads with MiXCR, one entry per CDR3 protein. The data show 750,000 to 950,000 distinct CDR3 sequences, with more than 30% seen just once and more than 7% held by the top ten. The sample consisted of blood. Source of these receptors: a man in his late teens or twenties with Graves' hyperthyroidism.

This chain uses TRBV19 with TRBJ2-7, with D possibly being TRBD1 or TRBD2 (5 bases each). Deletions cut 9 bases from V and 0 bases from J, with 12 bases between. The CDR3 spans 13 residues. The germline V gene has CDR1 LNHDA and CDR2 SQIVND (reference sequence). CDR3 sequence reads: CASWGRFSYEQYF. In DNA, the CDR3 is TGTGCCAGCTGGGGACGGTTCTCCTACGAGCAGTACTTC.

This clonotype was detected ten times or more. The chain carries TRBV15 and TRBJ2-5; D not resolved. CDR3 size: 11 residues. The V end was cut by 8 bases, the J end by 5 bases, with 9 bases between. Germline V gene data show CDR1 as LNHNV and CDR2 as YYDKDF (reference sequence). The CDR3 bases are TGTGCCACCCGCCTGGGGGAGACCCAGTACTTC. As protein: CATRLGETQYF.

This clonotype was seen at least ten times. This chain uses TRBV20-1 with TRBJ2-2; D is perhaps TRBD2 (6 bases). V was trimmed by 6 bases and J by 9 bases, leaving 14 bases between them. The CDR3 length is 12 residues. The V gene's germline CDR1 is DFQATT and CDR2 SNEGSKA (reference sequence). CDR3 sequence (DNA): TGCAGTGCGGTAGCGGAGAGGAGGGAGCTGTTTTTT. As protein: CSAVAERRELFF.

This clonotype was observed a single time. V gene TRBV25-1 combines with J gene TRBJ1-1; no clear D. This CDR3 is 14 amino acids long. Germline V gene data show CDR1 as MGHDK and CDR2 as SYGVNS. Trimming shortened V by 6 bases and J by 2 bases, and 13 bases separated the two germline ends. DNA of the CDR3: TGTGCCAGCAGCAAAGGGCAGCGTAACACTGAAGCTTTCTTT. This sequence encodes CASSKGQRNTEAFF.

The table lists this clonotype with many counts. This chain joins TRBV7-9 and TRBJ1-1, with 7 bases identical to TRBD1. The trim removed 4 bases at V and 6 bases at J, leaving 5 bases unmatched. CDR3 size: 13 residues. The V gene's germline CDR1 is SEHNR and CDR2 FQNEAQ (reference sequence). The CDR3 sequence is CASSSGQAPEAFF. For the CDR3, the DNA is TGTGCCAGCAGCTCCGGACAGGCTCCTGAAGCTTTCTTT.

This clonotype was counted ten times or more. V is TRBV15 and J is TRBJ1-1; possibly TRBD1 for D (6 bases). Germline loops: CDR1 LNHNV, CDR2 YYDKDF (reference sequence). V shed 4 bases and J shed 1 base, with 13 bases lying between them. The CDR3 has 15 residues. The chain's CDR3 is CATSITGMENTEAFF. The CDR3 DNA sequence: TGTGCCACCAGCATTACAGGGATGGAGAACACTGAAGCTTTCTTT.

This clonotype has more than one count but fewer than ten. The V and J genes are TRBV19 and TRBJ1-1; D is ambiguous. The germline V gene has CDR1 LNHDA and CDR2 SQIVND (reference sequence). The CDR3 runs 12 residues. Trimming removed 3 bases at V and 6 bases at J, with 8 bases between. The chain's CDR3 is CASSMNGAEAFF. CDR3 nucleotides: TGTGCCAGTAGTATGAATGGGGCTGAAGCTTTCTTT.

Notes on this clonotype: A read error may produce the germline difference seen at one junction end. The chain combines TRBV9 with TRBJ1-6; D gene ambiguous. CDR1 SGDLS and CDR2 YYNGEE come from the germline V gene. The CDR3 is made up of 14 amino acids. The CDR3 region has the DNA TGTGCCAGCAGCTTAGATCCGGCCCATTCACCCATCCACTTT. The encoded protein is CASSLDPAHSPIHF.

This clonotype was counted only a few times. V usage is TRBV20-1 and J usage is TRBJ1-1; perhaps TRBD1 as D (5 bases). This CDR3 contains 14 residues. Trimming cost V 3 bases and J 0 bases, with 11 bases left between them. Germline loops: CDR1 DFQATT, CDR2 SNEGSKA (reference sequence). The CDR3 region has the DNA TGCAGTGCTAGTAGGGGTCACATGAACACTGAAGCTTTCTTT. This gives the protein CSASRGHMNTEAFF.

This clonotype was counted a few times. The V call is TRBV12-3 or TRBV12-4, the J call TRBJ2-7; 7 nucleotides agree with TRBD1. Trimming took 5 bases from V and 1 from J; bases not matched to a gene: 2. The CDR3 spans 13 residues. The CDR3, as DNA: TGTGCCAGCAGTATGGGACAGTCCTACGAGCAGTACTTC. Translated: CASSMGQSYEQYF.

Comment on this clonotype: Possible read error: a much larger clone is one base away. The chain uses TRBV7-2 and TRBJ1-6; D possibly corresponds to TRBD1 (6 bases). This CDR3 region has 14 residues. From germline, CDR1 is SGHTA and CDR2 FQGNSA. The chain's CDR3 is CASSLEQGNLPLHF. The CDR3 DNA reads TGTGCCAGCAGCTTGGAACAGGGCAATTTACCCCTCCACTTT.

V and J are TRBV5-1 and TRBJ1-2; D is possibly TRBD1 (6 bases). Trimming stripped 3 bases from V and 4 bases from J, with 13 bases between. Germline V CDR1 and CDR2: SGHRS, YFSETQ. The CDR3 is made up of 14 amino acids. The CDR3 DNA sequence: TGCGCCAGCAGCTCCATACAGGGTGGCTATGGCTACACCTTC. Translating it yields CASSSIQGGYGYTF.

This clonotype was observed many times. The chain uses TRBV7-8 and TRBJ1-3; D gene uncertain. The germline V gene has CDR1 SGHVS and CDR2 FQNEAQ. This CDR3 contains 12 residues. V dropped 8 bases and J dropped 4 bases, with 9 bases sitting between them. The CDR3 nucleotides are TGTGCCAGCTGGGATAGGGGAAACACCATATATTTT. The encoded protein is CASWDRGNTIYF.

This clonotype appeared a few times. V is TRBV9 and J is TRBJ1-4; TRBD1 matches at 9 bases. The CDR3 contains 18 residues. V was clipped by 4 bases and J by 11 bases; unmatched bases: 21. Germline CDR1 is SGDLS and CDR2 is YYNGEE. The CDR3 sequence: CASSLTTRGQGMGRKLFF. CDR3 coding DNA: TGTGCCAGCAGCCTTACGACCCGAGGACAGGGGATGGGTAGGAAACTGTTTTTT.

V gene TRBV7-9 combines with J gene TRBJ1-2; 11 bases agree with TRBD1. The junction had 8 bases not matched to a gene; V was cut back by 5 bases and J by 9 bases. The germline V gene has CDR1 SEHNR and CDR2 FQNEAQ (reference sequence). The CDR3 consists of 14 residues. The CDR3 nucleotides read TGTGCCAGCAGCACATCGGGACAGGGGGATCGCTACACCTTC. It encodes CASSTSGQGDRYTF.

A remark on this clonotype: This sequence may be a read error, since a much larger clone differs from it by one base. This chain joins TRBV29-1 and TRBJ1-4; TRBD1 agrees at 8 bases. Germline loops: CDR1 SQVTM, CDR2 ANQGSEA. With V trimmed by 6 bases and J by 5 bases, 11 bases remained unmatched. This CDR3 region has 15 residues. CDR3 nucleotide sequence: TGCAGCGTGATAGGGACAGGCGGTGAAAATGAAAAACTGTTTTTT. It specifies CSVIGTGGENEKLFF.

A remark on this clonotype: One junction end disagrees with the germline gene, perhaps due to a read error. The chain recombines TRBV7-2 with TRBJ2-5; 9 nucleotides line up with TRBD1. Germline CDR1 is SGHTA and CDR2 is FQGNSA. CDR3 length: 15 amino acids. The CDR3 spells CASSFGTGSEEIQYF. The CDR3, as DNA: TGTGCCAGCAGCTTCGGGACAGGGTCAGAAGAGATCCAGTACTTC.

To note about this clonotype: A much larger clone sits a single nucleotide away, making a read error possible. V gene TRBV29-1 combines with J gene TRBJ2-2, with a possible D match to TRBD2 (7 bases). Germline lookup yields CDR1 SQVTM and CDR2 ANQGSEA. The length of the CDR3 is 12 residues. CDR3 bases: TGCTGCGTTAAGGGGGGGTCCGGGGAGCTGTTTTTT. Encoded protein: CCVKGGSGELFF.

This clonotype was seen many times. The chain joins TRBV19 to TRBJ1-1, with D possibly matching TRBD1 (5 bases). Trimming stripped 8 bases from V and 3 bases from J, with 10 bases between. This CDR3 spans 12 amino acids. Germline CDR1 is LNHDA and CDR2 is SQIVND (reference sequence). The CDR3 coding sequence is TGTGCCAGTTTTAGGGGCCACACTGAAGCTTTCTTT. Translation gives CASFRGHTEAFF.

The chain carries TRBV2 and TRBJ1-2; 11 positions match TRBD1. Trimming took 3 bases from V and 5 from J; bases not matched to a gene: 5. This CDR3 is built from 15 residues. Germline V gives CDR1 SNHLY, CDR2 FYNNEI. CDR3 loop: CASSDGQGAWYGYTF. The DNA for the CDR3 is TGTGCCAGCAGTGACGGACAGGGGGCATGGTATGGCTACACCTTC.

This clonotype was observed many times. The CDR3 nucleotides are TGCAGTGCTAGACTAGCAGGGGAGACCCAGTACTTC. This translates into CSARLAGETQYF. The chain recombines TRBV20-1 with TRBJ2-5, with D perhaps assigned TRBD1 or TRBD2 (5 bases each). The CDR3 runs 12 residues. Germline V gene lookup returns CDR1 DFQATT and CDR2 SNEGSKA (reference sequence). The V and J ends lost 2 bases and 5 bases respectively, with 9 bases between them.

This clonotype was picked up a small number of times. Mismatch with germline at one junction end may stem from a read error. V gene TRBV5-4 combines with J gene TRBJ1-1; no definite D call. The CDR3 sequence is 15 residues long. Germline CDR1 SGHNT, CDR2 YYREEE (reference sequence). CDR3 nucleotides: TGCGCCAGCAGCCTGACGGAGTTGGTGCCCACTGAAGCTTTCTTT. As protein: CASSLTELVPTEAFF.

V gene TRBV7-8 combines with J gene TRBJ2-7; D is ambiguous. This CDR3 has 14 residues. Trimming shortened V by 3 bases and J by 2 bases, and 11 bases separated the two germline ends. CDR1 SGHVS and CDR2 FQNEAQ come from the germline V gene. The CDR3 region has the DNA TGTGCCAGCAGCTTGTCGGCCGTAACCTACGAGCAGTACTTC. Translated: CASSLSAVTYEQYF.

This clonotype was counted a single time. This chain connects TRBV7-2 to TRBJ1-2; maybe TRBD1 (5 bases). Deletions cut 5 bases from V and 0 bases from J, with 13 bases between. CDR3 length equals 15 residues. CDR1 SGHTA and CDR2 FQGNSA come from the germline V gene. In DNA form, the CDR3 reads TGTGCCAGCAGCCTACCCGGACAAGCTAACTATGGCTACACCTTC. Its translation is CASSLPGQANYGYTF.

CDR3 in amino acids: CASSGGVGQPQHF. The DNA of the CDR3 is TGTGCCAGCAGCGGGGGGGTCGGTCAGCCCCAGCATTTT. The chain carries TRBV6-6 and TRBJ1-5; TRBD1 is a possible D gene (5 bases). The V gene's germline CDR1 is MNHNY and CDR2 SVGAGI (reference sequence). Trimming removed 6 bases from V and 6 bases from J, with 12 bases in between. The CDR3 totals 13 residues.

The rearrangement links TRBV20-1 to TRBJ2-1; D remains unclear. The ends were cut back, 6 bases at V and 6 bases at J, with 9 bases in the middle. The CDR3 consists of 11 residues. The germline V gene has CDR1 DFQATT and CDR2 SNEGSKA (reference sequence). The CDR3: CSAGYSNEQFF. The CDR3 DNA follows: TGCAGTGCAGGCTACAGCAATGAGCAGTTCTTC.

This clonotype was recorded many times. The genes are TRBV7-9 and TRBJ1-2; 7 bases align to TRBD1. CDR3 size: 15 residues. CDR1 and CDR2 (germline): SEHNR, FQNEAQ (reference sequence). The V gene end was trimmed by 5 bases and the J gene end by 4 bases; junction bases not matched to a gene: 10. DNA for the CDR3: TGTGCCAGCAGCCCTACAGGGGTAGGCGGCTATGGCTACACCTTC. This gives the protein CASSPTGVGGYGYTF.

The sample holds many counts of this clonotype. The chain recombines TRBV7-8 with TRBJ1-5; no firm D call. The CDR3 loop spans 14 amino acids. Germline V gene sequence: CDR1 SGHVS, CDR2 FQNEAQ. The V end lost 8 bases, the J end lost 1 base, and 12 bases lay between the germline ends. The CDR3 DNA follows: TGTGCCAGCTCTACTATGGACAGCAATCAGCCCCAGCATTTT. As protein: CASSTMDSNQPQHF.

This clonotype was seen more than once but under ten times. This chain joins TRBV4-1 and TRBJ2-5; TRBD2 agrees at 11 bases. J was trimmed by 7 bases and V by 1 base; bases with no gene match: 8. Germline V gene sequence: CDR1 MGHRA, CDR2 YSYEKL. The CDR3 is made up of 16 amino acids. CDR3: CASSQAVAGGDGTQYF. DNA of the CDR3: TGCGCCAGCAGCCAAGCTGTAGCGGGGGGGGACGGGACCCAGTACTTC.

This clonotype was recorded at least ten times. The rearrangement links TRBV7-2 to TRBJ2-2, with D possibly being TRBD1 (5 bases). Between the trimmed V and J ends, which lost 5 bases and 0 bases, there was a span of 13 bases. The CDR3 is 16 amino acids. CDR1 is SGHTA, CDR2 FQGNSA, per germline. The chain's CDR3 is CASSIRTRSNTGELFF. The CDR3 DNA sequence: TGTGCCAGCAGCATCAGGACAAGATCGAACACCGGGGAGCTGTTTTTT.